The source of this T cell receptor (beta chain) is a study of CD8+CD57+ T cells in acquired aplastic anemia. Whole-study context: Each DNA sample taken from sorted CD4+ and CD8+ cells came to 3 to 3.5 ug on average.

The study profiled TCR beta VDJ and CDR3 using genomic DNA as template. One entry per CDR3 protein, called by TCRdb with MiXCR from the reads. This sample has about 180,000 distinct CDR3 sequences; more than 60% occur once, and the top ten carry about 42%. Trimming took off 2 bases at V and 9 bases at J, with 16 bases between the two ends. Germline V lookup: CDR1 KGHDR, CDR2 SFDVKD. The CDR3 covers 15 residues. The authors sequenced patients whose flow cytometry had shown CD8+CD57+ cell expansion. This clonotype was counted once. Its antigen is not known. Points from the study as a whole: Overlap between patients and controls comprised almost 30 CD8+ CDR3 sequences.

The sequence derives from a human donor with aplastic anemia. This rearrangement joins TRBV24-1 to TRBJ1-5; D is perhaps TRBD1 (6 bases). Sequences were obtained from sorted CD4+, CD8+, or CD8+CD57+ T cells (not recorded which) from PBMCs. This CDR3 reads CATSDSRGGSGPQHF. CDR3 nucleotides: TGTGCCACCAGTGATTCCAGAGGGGGTTCAGGGCCCCAGCATTTT.